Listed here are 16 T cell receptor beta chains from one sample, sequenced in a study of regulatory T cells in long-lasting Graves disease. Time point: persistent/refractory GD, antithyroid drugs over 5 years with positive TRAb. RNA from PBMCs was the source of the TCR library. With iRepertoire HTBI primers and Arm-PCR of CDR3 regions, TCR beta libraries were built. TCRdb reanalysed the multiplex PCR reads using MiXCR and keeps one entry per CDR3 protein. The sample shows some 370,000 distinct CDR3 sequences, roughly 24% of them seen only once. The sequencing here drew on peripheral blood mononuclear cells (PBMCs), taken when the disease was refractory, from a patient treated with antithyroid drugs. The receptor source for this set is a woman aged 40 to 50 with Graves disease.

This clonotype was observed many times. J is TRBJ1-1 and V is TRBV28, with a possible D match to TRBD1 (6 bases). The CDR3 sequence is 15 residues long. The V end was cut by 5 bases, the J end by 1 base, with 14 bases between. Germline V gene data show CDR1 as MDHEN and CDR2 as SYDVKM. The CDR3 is CASSRQELANTEAFF. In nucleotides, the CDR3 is TGTGCCAGCAGTAGACAGGAGTTAGCGAACACTGAAGCTTTCTTT.

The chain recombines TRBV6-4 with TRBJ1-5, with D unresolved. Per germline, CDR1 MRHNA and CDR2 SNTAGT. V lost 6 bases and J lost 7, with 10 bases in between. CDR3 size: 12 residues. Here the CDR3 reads CASRGIGQPQHF. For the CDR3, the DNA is TGTGCCAGCAGGGGGATAGGCCAGCCCCAGCATTTT.

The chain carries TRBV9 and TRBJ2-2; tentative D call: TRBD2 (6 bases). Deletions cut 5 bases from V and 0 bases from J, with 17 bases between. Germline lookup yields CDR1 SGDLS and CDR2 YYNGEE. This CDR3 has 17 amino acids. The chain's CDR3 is CASSAGGTVANTGELFF. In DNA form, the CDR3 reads TGTGCCAGCAGTGCTGGGGGGACCGTCGCGAACACCGGGGAGCTGTTTTTT. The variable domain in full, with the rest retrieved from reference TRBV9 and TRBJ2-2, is DSGVTQTPKHLITATGQRVTLRCSPRSGDLSVYWYQQSLDQGLQFLIQYYNGEERAKGNILERFSAQQFPDLHSELNLSSLELGDSALYFCASSAGGTVANTGELFFGEGSRLTVL.

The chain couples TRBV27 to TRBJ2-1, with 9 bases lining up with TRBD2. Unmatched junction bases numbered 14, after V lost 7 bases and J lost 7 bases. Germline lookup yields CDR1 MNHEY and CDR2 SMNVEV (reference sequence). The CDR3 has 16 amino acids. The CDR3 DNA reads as TGTGCCAGCACCCCTCTTCATAGCGGGAGTGGAAATGAGCAGTTCTTC. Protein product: CASTPLHSGSGNEQFF.

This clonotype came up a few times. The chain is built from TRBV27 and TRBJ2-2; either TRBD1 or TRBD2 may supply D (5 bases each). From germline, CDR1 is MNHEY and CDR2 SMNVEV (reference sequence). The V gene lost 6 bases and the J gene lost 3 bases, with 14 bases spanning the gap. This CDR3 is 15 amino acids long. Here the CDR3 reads CASRPSGLDTGELFF. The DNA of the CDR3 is TGTGCCAGCAGGCCATCGGGGCTGGACACCGGGGAGCTGTTTTTT.

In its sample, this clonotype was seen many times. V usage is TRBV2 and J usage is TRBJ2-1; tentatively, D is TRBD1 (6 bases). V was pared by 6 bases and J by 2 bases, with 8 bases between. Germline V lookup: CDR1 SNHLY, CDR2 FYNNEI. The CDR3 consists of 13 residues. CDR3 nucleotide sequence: TGTGCCAGCAGGGACAGCCCCTACAATGAGCAGTTCTTC. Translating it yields CASRDSPYNEQFF.

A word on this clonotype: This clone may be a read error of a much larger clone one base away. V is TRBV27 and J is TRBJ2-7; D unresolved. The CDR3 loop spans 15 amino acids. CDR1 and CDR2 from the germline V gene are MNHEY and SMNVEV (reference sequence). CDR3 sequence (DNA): TGTGCCGGCAGTTTCGGCCCGGCCAAATTATACGAGCAGTACTTC. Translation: CAGSFGPAKLYEQYF.

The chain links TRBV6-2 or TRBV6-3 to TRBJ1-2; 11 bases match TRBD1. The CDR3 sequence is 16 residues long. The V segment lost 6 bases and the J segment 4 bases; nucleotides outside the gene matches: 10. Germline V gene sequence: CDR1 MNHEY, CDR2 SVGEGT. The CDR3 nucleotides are TGTGCCAGCAGACCCGGACAGGGGGCCTCTAGCTATGGCTACACCTTC. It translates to CASRPGQGASSYGYTF.

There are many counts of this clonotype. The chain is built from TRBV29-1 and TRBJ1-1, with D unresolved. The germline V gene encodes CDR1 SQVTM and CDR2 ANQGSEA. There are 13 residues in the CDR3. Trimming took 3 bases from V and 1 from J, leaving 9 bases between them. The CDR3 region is CSVDALTNTEAFF. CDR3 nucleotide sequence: TGCAGCGTTGACGCGCTAACGAACACTGAAGCTTTCTTT.

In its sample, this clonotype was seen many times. The CDR3 coding sequence is TGTGCCAGCAGCCAAGTGGATCACAGATCATACGAGCAGTACTTC. Translating gives CASSQVDHRSYEQYF. This chain connects TRBV3-1 to TRBJ2-7, with D uncertain. Trimming stripped 1 base from V and 4 bases from J, with 14 bases between. The CDR3 is made up of 15 amino acids. Germline V lookup: CDR1 LGHDT, CDR2 YNNKEL (reference sequence).

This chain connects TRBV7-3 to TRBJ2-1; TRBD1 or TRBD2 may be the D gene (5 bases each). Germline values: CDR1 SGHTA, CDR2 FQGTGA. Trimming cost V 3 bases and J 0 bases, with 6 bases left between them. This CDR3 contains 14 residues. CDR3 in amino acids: CASSFGGSYNEQFF. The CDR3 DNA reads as TGTGCCAGCAGCTTTGGGGGCTCCTACAATGAGCAGTTCTTC.

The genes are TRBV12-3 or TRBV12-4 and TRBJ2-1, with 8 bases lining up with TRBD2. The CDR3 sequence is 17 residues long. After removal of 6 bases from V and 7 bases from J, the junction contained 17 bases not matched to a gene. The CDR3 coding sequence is TGTGCCAGCAGGATGAGCGGGAGTTTTTTCGTGCGGAATGAGCAGTTCTTC. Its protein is CASRMSGSFFVRNEQFF.

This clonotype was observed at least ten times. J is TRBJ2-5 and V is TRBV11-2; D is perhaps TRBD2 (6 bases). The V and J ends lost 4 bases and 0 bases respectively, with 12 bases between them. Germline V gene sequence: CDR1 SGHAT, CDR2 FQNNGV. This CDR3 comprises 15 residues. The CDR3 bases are TGTGCCAGCAGCTCCCTGGGCGGGAACCAAGAGACCCAGTACTTC. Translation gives CASSSLGGNQETQYF. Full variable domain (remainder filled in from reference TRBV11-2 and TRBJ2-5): EAGVAQSPRYKIIEKRQSVAFWCNPISGHATLYWYQQILGQGPKLLIQFQNNGVVDDSQLPKDRFSAERLKGVDSTLKIQPAKLEDSAVYLCASSSLGGNQETQYFGPGTRLLVL.

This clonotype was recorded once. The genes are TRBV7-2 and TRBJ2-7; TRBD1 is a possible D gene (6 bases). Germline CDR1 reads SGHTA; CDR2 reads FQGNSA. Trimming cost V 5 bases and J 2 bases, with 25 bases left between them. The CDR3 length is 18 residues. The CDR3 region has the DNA TGTGCCAGCAGCCAAAACTACCAATTCTACAGGGACCCCTACGAGCAGTACTTC. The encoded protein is CASSQNYQFYRDPYEQYF.

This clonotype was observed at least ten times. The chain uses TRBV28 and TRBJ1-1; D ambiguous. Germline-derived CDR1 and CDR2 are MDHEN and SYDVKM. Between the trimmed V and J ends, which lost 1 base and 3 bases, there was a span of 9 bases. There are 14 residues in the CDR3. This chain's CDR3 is CASSLSGQDTEAFF. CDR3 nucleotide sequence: TGTGCCAGCAGTTTATCTGGGCAGGACACTGAAGCTTTCTTT.

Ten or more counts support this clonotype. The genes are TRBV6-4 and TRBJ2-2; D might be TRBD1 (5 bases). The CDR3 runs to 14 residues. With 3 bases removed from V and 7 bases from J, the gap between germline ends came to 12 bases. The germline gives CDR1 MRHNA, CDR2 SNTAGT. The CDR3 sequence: CASSEGQHNGELFF. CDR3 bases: TGTGCCAGCAGTGAGGGGCAGCACAACGGGGAGCTGTTTTTT.